The 27 T cell receptor beta chains in this list originate from one sample, sequenced in a study of blood T cells in healthy people across ages. Together with a sample-barcoded 5' primer, a J-beta primer mix was included in a second PCR lasting about 6 to 11 cycles. TCRdb reprocessed the 5' RACE reads with MiXCR, giving one entry per CDR3 protein. The repertoire holds around 1,100,000 distinct CDR3 sequences, with roughly two fifths as singletons. Specimen: blood. The receptors shown here come from a man aged 18 to 35 in good health.

This clonotype was detected ten times or more. The rearrangement uses TRBV5-1 and TRBJ2-1; 7 bases fit TRBD2. This CDR3 is built from 16 residues. Per the germline V gene, CDR1 is SGHRS and CDR2 is YFSETQ. Germline trimming cut 0 bases from V and 1 base from J; bases unmatched to any gene: 4. The CDR3 DNA reads TGCGCCAGCAGCTTGGTTGGTAGCGGGTCCTACAATGAGCAGTTCTTC. This encodes CASSLVGSGSYNEQFF.

This clonotype was found a few times. One end of the junction fails to match germline, which may point to a read error. The chain employs TRBV7-2 and TRBJ1-4; D ambiguous. CDR1 is SGHTA and CDR2 is FQGNSA in the germline V gene. The CDR3 length is 12 residues. For the CDR3, the DNA is TGTGCCTGCAGCTTAGCTTCAGAAAAACTGTTTTTT. Its protein product is CACSLASEKLFF. Looking up the rest from reference TRBV7-2 and TRBJ1-4 gives the full variable domain: GAGVSQSPSNKVTEKGKDVELRCDPISGHTALYWYRQSLGQGLEFLIYFQGNSAPDKSGLPSDRFSAERTGGSVSTLTIQRTQQEDSAVYLCACSLASEKLFFGSGTQLSVL.

The J gene is TRBJ1-4, the V gene TRBV5-1; weak D call: TRBD1 (5 bases). The CDR3 length is 14 residues. Deletions cut 4 bases from V and 4 bases from J, with 11 bases between. From germline, CDR1 is SGHRS and CDR2 YFSETQ. CDR3 residues: CASSLTANNEKLFF. The CDR3 DNA follows: TGCGCCAGCAGCCTGACAGCAAATAATGAAAAACTGTTTTTT.

J is TRBJ1-2 and V is TRBV9, with D tentatively TRBD1 (6 bases). This CDR3 has 13 residues. V lost 7 bases to trimming and J lost 6 bases, with 16 bases between them. CDR1 SGDLS and CDR2 YYNGEE come from the germline V gene. The CDR3 loop reads CASFGGQVDGYTF. CDR3 nucleotides: TGTGCCAGCTTCGGGGGGCAGGTTGATGGCTACACCTTC.

The V and J genes are TRBV29-1 and TRBJ1-4; TRBD1 might be the D (5 bases). Per the germline V gene, CDR1 is SQVTM and CDR2 is ANQGSEA. Trimming pared 7 bases from V and 5 bases from J, leaving 20 bases between. The length of the CDR3 is 15 residues. CDR3 amino acids: CSARSGTGKNEKLFF. CDR3 in DNA: TGCAGCGCGCGTTCCGGGACGGGTAAAAATGAAAAACTGTTTTTT.

V is TRBV3-1 and J is TRBJ2-3, with 13 bases aligning to TRBD2. Per germline, CDR1 LGHDT and CDR2 YNNKEL (reference sequence). The length of the CDR3 is 18 residues. Germline trimming cut 4 bases from V and 0 bases from J; bases unmatched to any gene: 7. CDR3 coding DNA: TGTGCCAGCAGCCGAACTAGCGGGGGGGCCGTAAGCACAGATACGCAGTATTTT. This codes for CASSRTSGGAVSTDTQYF.

In the case of this clonotype: A clone one base away is much larger, so this may be a read error. In DNA, the CDR3 is TGTGCCAGCAGTTTATTCAACACTGAAGCTTTCTTT. It specifies CASSLFNTEAFF. The chain couples TRBV28 to TRBJ1-1, with no clear D. Germline CDR1 reads MDHEN; CDR2 reads SYDVKM. Trimming removed 1 base from V and 2 bases from J, with 2 bases in between. The length of the CDR3 is 12 residues.

This clonotype has just a few counts. The chain employs TRBV18 and TRBJ2-1; 10 bases agree with TRBD2. J was trimmed by 8 bases and V by 6 bases; bases with no gene match: 19. This CDR3 has 18 amino acids. CDR1 and CDR2 (germline): KGHSH, LQKENI. The CDR3 region has the DNA TGTGCCAGCTCCGCTACACTTGACCCTAGCGGGGGTAACTATGAGCAGTTCTTC. Amino acids: CASSATLDPSGGNYEQFF.

This clonotype was counted between two and nine times. This chain joins TRBV7-6 and TRBJ2-3; the match to TRBD2 covers 11 bases. From germline, CDR1 is SGHVS and CDR2 FNYEAQ. The CDR3 spans 18 residues. The V segment lost 3 bases and the J segment 4 bases; nucleotides outside the gene matches: 12. DNA of the CDR3: TGTGCCAGCAGCTTTAGTTTGTCGACTAGCGGGGCCCCAGATACGCAGTATTTT. Translated: CASSFSLSTSGAPDTQYF.

CDR3 loop: CASSVGRTGSAFF. Written as DNA, the CDR3 is TGTGCCAGCAGCGTAGGGCGGACAGGGAGTGCTTTCTTT. The V gene is TRBV9, the J gene TRBJ1-1, with TRBD1 matching 8 bases. From germline, CDR1 is SGDLS and CDR2 YYNGEE. The CDR3 is made up of 13 amino acids. The V gene end was trimmed by 0 bases and the J gene end by 11 bases; junction bases not matched to a gene: 6.

This clonotype was seen only a few times. V is TRBV29-1 and J is TRBJ2-5; D uncertain. V lost 7 bases and J 3 bases, leaving 9 bases between the germline ends. CDR1 is SQVTM, CDR2 ANQGSEA, per germline. This CDR3 is built from 11 residues. CDR3 amino acids: CSGTVKETQYF. The CDR3 DNA sequence: TGCAGCGGGACGGTAAAAGAGACCCAGTACTTC.

The chain combines TRBV6-2 or TRBV6-3 with TRBJ2-1; 9 nucleotides match TRBD1. The CDR3 consists of 15 residues. Germline lookup yields CDR1 MNHEY and CDR2 SVGEGT. After removal of 8 bases from V and 6 bases from J, the junction contained 11 bases not matched to a gene. The CDR3 nucleotides are TGTGCCAGCTACGCCGGGACAGGGAAGGTCAATGAGCAGTTCTTC. Translation gives CASYAGTGKVNEQFF.

The chain combines TRBV7-2 with TRBJ1-2; D is ambiguous. V gave up 3 bases and J gave up 4 bases, with 12 bases separating them. CDR1 is SGHTA, CDR2 FQGNSA, per germline. This CDR3 has 14 residues. CDR3 region: CASSLGNAIYGYTF. The CDR3 bases are TGTGCCAGCAGCTTGGGCAATGCTATCTATGGCTACACCTTC.

The chain links TRBV9 to TRBJ1-1, with TRBD1 matching over 9 bases. V lost 2 bases to trimming and J lost 1 base; unmatched junction nucleotides: 3. The CDR3 extends over 15 amino acids. CDR1 and CDR2 (germline): SGDLS, YYNGEE. CDR3 bases: TGTGCCAGCAGCGTTGGGACAGGGAAGAACACTGAAGCTTTCTTT. It translates to CASSVGTGKNTEAFF.

A word on this clonotype: A read error may explain this, as a much larger clone is one base away. CDR3 amino acids: CAGSFFTGTFYEQYF. For the CDR3, the DNA is TGTGCCGGCAGCTTCTTCACCGGGACCTTCTACGAGCAGTACTTC. The chain couples TRBV5-5 to TRBJ2-7, with D perhaps being TRBD1 or TRBD2 (5 bases each). The CDR3 sequence is 15 residues long. The V gene's germline CDR1 is SGHKS and CDR2 YYEKEE (reference sequence). Complete variable domain (other parts from reference TRBV5-5 and TRBJ2-7): DAGVTQSPTHLIKTRGQQVTLRCSPISGHKSVSWYQQVLGQGPQFIFQYYEKEERGRGNFPDRFSARQFPNYSSELNVNALLLGDSALYLCAGSFFTGTFYEQYFGPGTRLTVT.

This clonotype was detected only a few times. V is TRBV29-1 and J is TRBJ2-7, with TRBD1 identical over 7 bases. V shed 6 bases and J 7 bases; nucleotides not matched to a gene: 15. This CDR3 region has 14 residues. CDR1 is SQVTM, CDR2 ANQGSEA, per germline. CDR3 coding DNA: TGCAGCGTCTCGGGACAGCTAACCTACAATGAGCAGTACTTC. Encoded protein: CSVSGQLTYNEQYF.

This clonotype has just a few counts. The gene calls are TRBV12-3 or TRBV12-4 and TRBJ1-1, with D possibly TRBD1 on 5 matching bases. This CDR3 has 13 residues. Trimming pared 3 bases from V and 3 bases from J, leaving 8 bases between. CDR3 region: CASSLGTHTEAFF. The CDR3 bases are TGTGCCAGCAGTTTGGGGACGCACACTGAAGCTTTCTTT.

A note on this clonotype: A junction boundary mismatches the germline segment, possibly from a read error. This chain links TRBV6-6 with TRBJ2-3; D not certain. This CDR3 spans 13 amino acids. Germline V gives CDR1 MNHNY, CDR2 SVGAGI (reference sequence). As DNA, the CDR3 is TGTGGCAGCAGTTACTCGAACGGGGATACGCAGTATTTT. It yields the protein CGSSYSNGDTQYF.

A note on this clonotype: A much larger clone differs by one base, so this may be a read error. This chain connects TRBV19 to TRBJ1-2, with 8 positions matching TRBD1. Germline V gene data show CDR1 as LNHDA and CDR2 as SQIVND (reference sequence). The CDR3 runs 14 residues. The DNA for the CDR3 is TGTACCAGTAGTACGGCAGGGGGCGCATTTGGCTACACCTTC. Its protein product is CTSSTAGGAFGYTF.

The CDR3 reads CATSDPTQGKLFF. In DNA form, the CDR3 reads TGTGCCACCAGTGACCCTACCCAGGGGAAACTGTTTTTT. This sequence joins TRBV24-1 and TRBJ1-4; D may be TRBD1 (6 bases). Germline V gene lookup returns CDR1 KGHDR and CDR2 SFDVKD. V lost 4 bases and J lost 11, with 13 bases in between. This CDR3 is built from 13 residues.

The CDR3 loop reads CASSQEGTTGGVIQPQHF. CDR3 DNA sequence: TGCGCCAGCAGCCAAGAGGGAACCACAGGGGGCGTTATTCAGCCCCAGCATTTT. The chain links TRBV4-1 to TRBJ1-5; TRBD1 aligns across 9 bases. V lost 0 bases and J lost 6; bases outside the gene matches: 12. Germline CDR1 reads MGHRA; CDR2 reads YSYEKL. The CDR3 is made up of 18 amino acids.

As for this clonotype: A much more abundant neighbour one base away suggests this may be a read error. J is TRBJ2-7 and V is TRBV20-1, with D hard to call. Trimming pared 1 base from V and 7 bases from J, leaving 11 bases between. The length of the CDR3 is 12 residues. From germline, CDR1 is DFQATT and CDR2 SNEGSKA (reference sequence). The DNA of the CDR3 is TGCAGTGCTAGAGGTCTAGGGAATGAGCAGTACTTC. It translates to CSARGLGNEQYF.

The CDR3 bases are TGTGCCAGCAGCGTGCGGGAGCCGAACACCGGGGAGCTGTTTTTT. This codes for CASSVREPNTGELFF. The chain joins TRBV9 to TRBJ2-2; 7 bases agree with TRBD2. The CDR3 spans 15 residues. The germline gives CDR1 SGDLS, CDR2 YYNGEE. The V and J ends lost 2 bases and 0 bases, in that order; junction bases with no gene match: 1.

The rearrangement uses TRBV3-1 and TRBJ2-5; the D gene is possibly TRBD1 (5 bases). This CDR3 is 13 amino acids long. The V end lost 10 bases, the J end lost 5 bases, and 17 bases lay between the germline ends. CDR1 is LGHDT and CDR2 is YNNKEL in the germline V gene (reference sequence). CDR3 in DNA: TGTGCCATCTCCGCAGGGCCCTGGGAGACCCAGTACTTC. Translated: CAISAGPWETQYF.

This clonotype was seen a handful of times. The chain has TRBV15 and TRBJ2-3; the D is unclear. Trimming took 2 bases from V and 4 from J, leaving 7 bases between them. This CDR3 has 13 amino acids. Germline V gene sequence: CDR1 LNHNV, CDR2 YYDKDF (reference sequence). Here the CDR3 DNA reads TGTGCCACCAGCAGAAATGAGGCAGATACGCAGTATTTT. Translating gives CATSRNEADTQYF.

This clonotype was seen a few times. In DNA, the CDR3 is TGTGCCACCAGCTCCAGGACTGGAGTCACAGATACGCAGTATTTT. Protein: CATSSRTGVTDTQYF. This chain joins TRBV15 and TRBJ2-3; perhaps TRBD2 as D (5 bases). This CDR3 comprises 15 residues. In germline, CDR1 is LNHNV, CDR2 YYDKDF (reference sequence). V was pared by 5 bases and J by 2 bases, with 14 bases between.

This chain links TRBV19 with TRBJ1-2; 7 positions agree with TRBD1. CDR3 length equals 14 residues. Losses at the gene ends were 5 bases for V and 8 bases for J; bases not matched to a gene: 11. Germline V CDR1 and CDR2: LNHDA, SQIVND (reference sequence). The DNA of the CDR3 is TGTGCCAGTAGTGGGGACAGCCGCGTTTGGGGCTACACCTTC. This codes for CASSGDSRVWGYTF.